The rows below give T cell receptor beta chains drawn from one sample of a study of lung T cells in sarcoidosis with Löfgren's syndrome. In TCRdb, the reads were re-called with MiXCR into one record per CDR3 protein. The sample holds a few thousand distinct CDR3 sequences, 20% to 25% seen once. Sequencing was performed on CD4+ T cells from bronchoalveolar lavage. Receptor source: a human donor with sarcoidosis (Löfgren's syndrome or another form), or a control subject (not recorded which). Both conserved end residues are part of each CDR3.

J,V,CDR3
TRBJ1-4,TRBV4-2,CASSQGAGLGEKLFF
TRBJ2-2,TRBV2,CASSNLRCNTGELFF
TRBJ2-3,TRBV10-1,CANNKSSGETDTQYF
TRBJ1-1,TRBV7-6,CASSPSGSRERDTEAFF
TRBJ2-3,TRBV28,CASSLVDSNTGTQYF
TRBJ1-1,TRBV7-2,CASSFKIAGLVEAFF
TRBJ1-3,TRBV10-3,CAIRRDRGSGNTIYF
TRBJ2-2,TRBV11-2,CASSLRAGSNTGELFF
TRBJ2-4,TRBV20-1,CSARPRRGGLVDIQYF
TRBJ2-7,TRBV20-1,CSASGQGPSSRDRTYEQYF
TRBJ1-5,TRBV7-9,CASSPEYVQPQHF
TRBJ2-1,TRBV12-3/TRBV12-4,CASTLLAGGEQFF
TRBJ2-3,TRBV7-2,CASSLVVTTDTQYF
TRBJ2-7,TRBV5-5,CASSLGMLLDEQYF
TRBJ2-5,TRBV7-9,CASSLATGRGTQCF
TRBJ2-7,TRBV27,CASSSGLAGRSPNEQYF
TRBJ2-7,TRBV3-1,CASSRPTGGSEQYF
TRBJ1-4,TRBV12-3/TRBV12-4,CASSFRAVNEKLFF
TRBJ2-5,TRBV18,CASSPGGGQETQYF
TRBJ2-7,TRBV9,CASSATPAYEQYF
TRBJ2-5,TRBV20-1,CSARGQGETQYF
TRBJ2-3,TRBV2,CASSRGQGSADTQYF
TRBJ1-5,TRBV28,CASSLRPGQGIIQPQHF
TRBJ1-1,TRBV12-3/TRBV12-4,CASGPVSTNTEAFF
TRBJ2-7,TRBV7-9,CVSSHYLTYEQYF
TRBJ2-1,TRBV14,CASSQPGTVYNEQFF
TRBJ2-7,TRBV6-6,CASSYSGQTTYEQYF
TRBJ2-3,TRBV7-2,CASGLAADTQYF
TRBJ1-2,TRBV4-2,CASSQDSGGYGYTF
TRBJ2-2,TRBV5-4,CASSLAPAGELFF
TRBJ1-3,TRBV28,CASRVDSSGTTIYF
TRBJ2-3,TRBV7-2,CASSTRLGPDTQYF
TRBJ1-4,TRBV2,CASSGQGRGEKLFF
TRBJ2-7,TRBV24-1,CATSHGYEQYF
TRBJ2-5,TRBV11-1,CASSSTGTSGEYQETQYF
TRBJ1-1,TRBV2,CGSTAGTGTEAFF
TRBJ2-1,TRBV6-1,CASALQGNGDEQFF
TRBJ1-2,TRBV11-3,CASSPGPTSYGYTF
TRBJ2-5,TRBV5-1,CASNEGALTGETQYF
TRBJ2-7,TRBV19,CASSRGTGMASYEQYF
TRBJ1-4,TRBV7-9,CASSSDTTRLFF
TRBJ1-3,TRBV4-1,CASSQEVVGNTIYF
TRBJ1-5,TRBV10-2,CASSAIPGPQHF
TRBJ2-3,TRBV27,CASGTQTSGSIDTQYF
TRBJ2-3,TRBV18,CASSPGQYTQYF
TRBJ2-5,TRBV20-1,CSARTGGYQETQYF
TRBJ2-3,TRBV2,CASSEAGRSTQYF
TRBJ2-5,TRBV2,CASSEEGRETQYF
TRBJ2-3,TRBV28,CASRRQGADTQYF
TRBJ1-6,TRBV19,CVSSLSSRSYNSPPHF
TRBJ1-1,TRBV28,CASNGRVNTEAFF
TRBJ2-1,TRBV15,CATSRGSGQETYEQFF